This T cell receptor beta chain was identified during a study of T cell clonality in common variable immunodeficiency. This clone showed up many times. What it binds is not known. Coverage ceases 3 residues before the CDR3 finishes, and the germline J gene fills in the end. Regarding the study as a whole: Shared TCRbeta clones were fewer between CVID subjects than controls. Authors noted CVID clonality's cause needs subpopulation repertoire sequencing.

V shed 10 bases and J 4 bases; nucleotides not matched to a gene: 6. The CDR3 loop spans 12 amino acids. Germline CDR1 MDHEN, CDR2 SYDVKM. This table comes from immunoSEQ multiplex PCR, and its TCRdb copy is limited to in-frame clones, with some not included. In total the sample includes around 57,000 clones, none of them seen once. This clonotype was sampled from a person aged 18 to 75 in good health. J is TRBJ2-7 and V is TRBV28, with 8 bases matching TRBD1. The sequencing input was peripheral blood mononuclear cells. CDR3 bases read: TGTGCCACCGAGACAGGGGTGTACGAG. This encodes CATETGVYE. The CDR3, in full, reads CATETGVYEQYF.